A selection of T cell receptor beta chains follows, all from one sample in a study of beta chain features in type 1 diabetes. This table comes from immunoSEQ multiplex PCR, and its TCRdb copy is limited to in-frame clones, with some not included. The sample has under 950,000 clones, about a sixth seen once. The sequenced material came from naive CD4+ T cells from blood. The receptor set was obtained from a woman under 30 in good health. CDR3s include the opening cysteine and the closing phenylalanine or tryptophan. Fields, in order: clone size, J gene, V gene, D gene, CDR3 DNA, CDR3 protein. D genes are given only for firm matches. The size entry is marked missing in some rows and otherwise reads once, few, many or a size class.

. TRBJ2-2 TRBV5-1 . TGCGCCAGCAGCTTGGTTTTACGTGGGGCCGGGGAGCTGTTTTTT CASSLVLRGAGELFF
. TRBJ2-3 TRBV20-1 . TGCAGTGCGGGGCCATCAGATACGCAGTATTTT CSAGPSDTQYF
. TRBJ2-3 TRBV6-5 . TGTGCCAGCAGTTACTCGTTCCGCACAGATACGCAGTATTTT CASSYSFRTDTQYF
few TRBJ1-1 TRBV5-4 . TGTGCCAGCAGCTTGTCAGGGCGTACTGAAGCTTTCTTT CASSLSGRTEAFF
. TRBJ2-3 TRBV28 . TGTGCCAGCAGCGTTTTACTCTCGCTCGGCACAGATACGCAGTATTTT CASSVLLSLGTDTQYF
few TRBJ2-5 TRBV7-9 TRBD2 TGTGCCAGCAGACGGACTAGCCAGTCTGAGACCCAGTACTTC CASRRTSQSETQYF
. TRBJ2-1 TRBV7-9 TRBD1 TGTGCCAGCAGCTTAATACCGGGACAGGGTCTGGCGGCGGGCAATGAGCAGTTCTTC CASSLIPGQGLAAGNEQFF
few TRBJ2-5 TRBV7-8 . TGTGCCAGCAGCACCGCCCGGAGGATAGAGACCCAGTACTTC CASSTARRIETQYF
. TRBJ1-1 TRBV19 TRBD1 TGTGCCAGTAGTATAGGGACAGGGTATCAGAACACTGAAGCTTTCTTT CASSIGTGYQNTEAFF
. TRBJ2-1 TRBV5-1 TRBD1 TGCGCCAGCAGCGTGACAGGGTCGGGCCACAATGAGCAGTTCTTC CASSVTGSGHNEQFF
. TRBJ2-2 TRBV4-3 TRBD2 TGCGCCAGCAGCCAAGTTGGCGGGGGAGGGGAGCTGTTTTTT CASSQVGGGGELFF
few TRBJ2-1 TRBV7-2 TRBD2 TGTGCCAGCAGCTTAATTAGCGGGACCACCTACAATGAGCAGTTCTTC CASSLISGTTYNEQFF
few TRBJ2-6 TRBV7-2 . TGTGCCAGCAGCCGTGGACAAGCCCTCTCTGGGGCCAACGTCCTGACTTTC CASSRGQALSGANVLTF
few TRBJ2-3 TRBV6-5 . TGTGCCAGCAGTTACAACGGAGGCCGGGTGGATACGCAGTATTTT CASSYNGGRVDTQYF
. TRBJ2-3 TRBV11-3 . TGTGCCAGCAGCTCCCAGGGGAAAGATACGCAGTATTTT CASSSQGKDTQYF
. TRBJ2-6 TRBV27 . TGTGCCAGCAGAAGCGAAGGAGCTGGGGCCAACGTCCTGACTTTC CASRSEGAGANVLTF
. TRBJ1-5 TRBV5-1 TRBD1 TGCGCCAGCAGCTTGGGGACAGGAGGAAGTCAGCCCCAGCATTTT CASSLGTGGSQPQHF
. TRBJ1-4 TRBV18 . TGTGCCAGCTCACAGGCCAGGGAAATAGGAAAACTGTTTTTT CASSQAREIGKLFF
. TRBJ2-6 TRBV4-3 . TGCGCCAGCAGCCAAGATAATTCAGCTTTCTTCTCTGGGGCCAACGTCCTGACTTTC CASSQDNSAFFSGANVLTF
few TRBJ1-1 TRBV4-2 TRBD1 TGTGCCAGCAGCCAAGTAGGGACAGTTCACACTGAAGCTTTCTTT CASSQVGTVHTEAFF
. TRBJ2-7 TRBV28 TRBD1 TGTGCCAGCAGGGTCGGGACAGAACTCTCCTACGAGCAGTACTTC CASRVGTELSYEQYF
. TRBJ2-1 TRBV29-1 . TGCAGCGTTGGACGTAACGCCTACAATGAGCAGTTCTTC CSVGRNAYNEQFF
few TRBJ2-7 TRBV18 TRBD2 TGTGCCAGCTCACAGAAGCGGGACCCCTACGAGCAGTACTTC CASSQKRDPYEQYF
. TRBJ2-2 TRBV7-8 TRBD2 TGTGCCAGCAGCCTTAGACTAGCGGGGAGGGGTACCGGTGCCGGGGAGCTGTTTTTT CASSLRLAGRGTGAGELFF
. TRBJ1-2 TRBV18 . TGTGCCAGCTCACCAAGGACAGCCCGGGTCACCTTC CASSPRTARVTF